Each of the 31 T cell receptor beta chains below was sequenced from the same sample in a study of blood T cell repertoires in COVID-19. TCRdb keeps only in-frame clones here, not all; method: immunoSEQ multiplex PCR. The sample has 250,000 to 300,000 clones, around 90% seen once; the top ten hold 2% to 2.5%. The sequenced sample consisted of peripheral blood. These receptors originate from a man aged 50 or older with acute or convalescent COVID-19.

V gene TRBV27 combines with J gene TRBJ1-4, with a weak D call TRBD1 (5 bases). CDR1 and CDR2 (germline): MNHEY, SMNVEV (reference sequence). V lost 7 bases and J lost 8, with 14 bases in between. This CDR3 comprises 13 residues. The CDR3 spells CASTPPGGEKLFF. CDR3 nucleotide sequence: TGTGCCAGCACCCCCCCTGGGGGGGAAAAACTGTTTTTT.

The chain couples TRBV15 to TRBJ2-1; the D gene is possibly TRBD1 (5 bases). V lost 4 bases and J lost 8, with 18 bases in between. Germline V gene data show CDR1 as LNHNV and CDR2 as YYDKDF (reference sequence). This CDR3 comprises 15 residues. The CDR3 sequence: CATSKQVGGYDEQFF. CDR3 DNA sequence: TGTGCCACCAGCAAACAGGTCGGTGGTTACGATGAGCAGTTCTTC.

This chain connects TRBV18 to TRBJ1-4; unclear D gene. This CDR3 is 17 amino acids long. Trimming took 2 bases from V and 0 from J, leaving 13 bases between them. The V gene's germline CDR1 is KGHSH and CDR2 LQKENI. CDR3 bases: TGTGCCAGCTCACCAATACTTGGTGCGACAACTAATGAAAAACTGTTTTTT. As protein: CASSPILGATTNEKLFF.

The J gene is TRBJ2-7, the V gene TRBV7-6; D gene uncertain. Germline CDR1 reads SGHVS; CDR2 reads FNYEAQ. The V and J ends lost 1 base and 1 base respectively, with 5 bases between them. CDR3 length: 13 amino acids. The CDR3 reads CASSLGKSYEQYF. CDR3 in DNA: TGTGCCAGCAGCTTAGGTAAATCCTACGAGCAGTACTTC.

The rearrangement uses TRBV3-1 (or the pseudogene TRBV3-2) and TRBJ1-2; D is uncertain. Trimming took 4 bases from V and 3 from J, leaving 9 bases between them. CDR1 and CDR2 (germline): LGHDT, YNNKEL (reference sequence). The CDR3 has 13 residues. Here the CDR3 DNA reads TGTGCCAGCAGCCCGATACGGTACTATGGCTACACCTTC. Translation gives CASSPIRYYGYTF.

The chain couples TRBV12-3 or TRBV12-4 to TRBJ2-1; D uncertain. The CDR3 has 12 amino acids. Trimming left V 7 bases short and J 2 bases short, with 6 bases between. CDR3 region: CASKFTYNEQFF. The DNA for the CDR3 is TGTGCCAGCAAATTTACCTACAATGAGCAGTTCTTC.

This chain uses TRBV12-5 with TRBJ2-2; D remains ambiguous. Germline V lookup: CDR1 LGHNT, CDR2 FRNRAP. Trimming stripped 6 bases from V and 6 bases from J, with 2 bases between. The CDR3 spans 10 residues. The CDR3 region has the DNA TGTGCTAGTGGCTCCGGGGAGCTGTTTTTT. This codes for CASGSGELFF.

This chain uses TRBV5-1 with TRBJ2-7; TRBD1 agrees at 11 bases. J gave up 6 bases and V 2 bases, and 10 bases lay outside the gene matches. This CDR3 comprises 16 residues. Germline V lookup: CDR1 SGHRS, CDR2 YFSETQ. The DNA for the CDR3 is TGCGCCAGCAGCTTCTTGATCGGACAGGGGGCGTTCGAGCAGTACTTC. Amino acid sequence: CASSFLIGQGAFEQYF.

The CDR3 DNA reads as TGTGCCAGCAGTAGGACAATAACCAATCAGCCCCAGCATTTT. Its protein is CASSRTITNQPQHF. The rearrangement uses TRBV6-5 and TRBJ1-5; possibly TRBD1 for D (5 bases). Trimming took 5 bases from V and 3 from J, leaving 11 bases between them. CDR3 length: 14 residues. The germline V gene encodes CDR1 MNHEY and CDR2 SVGAGI.

This clone was detected once. This chain uses TRBV5-1 with TRBJ2-3; 10 positions agree with TRBD2. CDR1 and CDR2 from the germline V gene are SGHRS and YFSETQ. Trimming cost V 7 bases and J 5 bases; bases outside gene matches: 10. The CDR3 is 15 residues long. The CDR3 reads CASSQGASGGDTQYF. The CDR3, as DNA: TGCGCCAGCTCCCAGGGGGCTAGCGGGGGAGATACGCAGTATTTT.

V is TRBV7-3 and J is TRBJ2-1; maybe TRBD2 (6 bases). The germline CDR1 and CDR2 sequences are SGHTA and FQGTGA. V was trimmed by 3 bases and J by 6 bases, leaving 12 bases between them. The CDR3 extends over 14 amino acids. The CDR3 nucleotides are TGTGCCAGCAGCTTCCCGGGGGTTGGCAATGAGCAGTTCTTC. Its translation is CASSFPGVGNEQFF.

This chain links TRBV27 with TRBJ1-2; TRBD1 might be the D (5 bases). The CDR3 covers 14 residues. Germline V CDR1 and CDR2: MNHEY, SMNVEV (reference sequence). V lost 4 bases and J lost 7, with 16 bases in between. The CDR3, as DNA: TGTGCCAGCAGTTCCCTTGGGGGGGTTGGTGGCTACACCTTC. Its translation: CASSSLGGVGGYTF.

V and J are TRBV10-3 and TRBJ2-2; D call uncertain. V gave up 11 bases and J gave up 3 bases, with 13 bases separating them. The CDR3 consists of 13 residues. In germline, CDR1 is ENHRY, CDR2 SYGVKD. The CDR3 coding sequence is TGTGCCTCAGCCCCGGGTTACACCGGGGAGCTGTTTTTT. Its translation is CASAPGYTGELFF.

The rearrangement links TRBV14 to TRBJ1-6; maybe TRBD1 (5 bases). Germline V gene sequence: CDR1 SGHDN, CDR2 FVKESK. The CDR3 has 15 residues. With 5 bases removed from V and 6 bases from J, the gap between germline ends came to 14 bases. CDR3 nucleotides: TGTGCCAGCAGCGAACAGGTTCGGACTAATTCACCCCTCCACTTT. This gives the protein CASSEQVRTNSPLHF.

The chain carries TRBV3-1 (or the pseudogene TRBV3-2) and TRBJ2-3, with 10 bases identical to TRBD2. The ends lost 0 bases at V and 1 base at J; junction bases unmatched: 1. The germline V gene encodes CDR1 LGHDT and CDR2 YNNKEL (reference sequence). This CDR3 has 16 residues. The CDR3 DNA is TGTGCCAGCAGCCAAGACACTAGCGGGGGCACAGATACGCAGTATTTT. Translating it yields CASSQDTSGGTDTQYF.

As DNA, the CDR3 is TGCGCCAGCAGCTTGTGGGAGACAGGGCCTGAAAAACTGTTTTTT. The encoded protein is CASSLWETGPEKLFF. The chain is built from TRBV5-1 and TRBJ1-4; 7 positions agree with TRBD1. Trimming at V came to 1 base and at J to 7 bases, leaving 7 bases not matched to a gene. Germline V gene sequence: CDR1 SGHRS, CDR2 YFSETQ. This CDR3 is 15 amino acids long.

The sample holds a few counts of this clone. The J gene is TRBJ1-2, the V gene TRBV7-9; TRBD1 is a possible D gene (6 bases). The CDR3 sequence is 18 residues long. V was clipped by 6 bases and J by 0 bases, with 23 bases between them. Germline assignment: CDR1 SEHNR and CDR2 FQNEAQ (reference sequence). CDR3 bases: TGTGCCAGCAGGGGCGGGTCTAGGCAGGGGCTGACTAACTATGGCTACACCTTC. It yields the protein CASRGGSRQGLTNYGYTF. Variable domain in full (rest from reference TRBV7-9 and TRBJ1-2): DTGVSQNPRHKITKRGQNVTFRCDPISEHNRLYWYRQTLGQGPEFLTYFQNEAQLEKSRLLSDRFSAERPKGSFSTLEIQRTEQGDSAMYLCASRGGSRQGLTNYGYTFGSGTRLTVV.

V gene TRBV6-2 or TRBV6-3 combines with J gene TRBJ2-5; 9 bases map to TRBD2. The V segment lost 2 bases and the J segment 5 bases; nucleotides outside the gene matches: 21. CDR3 length: 20 residues. Germline V gene lookup returns CDR1 MNHEY and CDR2 SVGEGT. CDR3 protein: CASSYLGGGAMRKPWETQYF. Written as DNA, the CDR3 is TGTGCCAGCAGTTACCTTGGCGGGGGGGCCATGAGAAAACCGTGGGAGACCCAGTACTTC.

This clone was detected once. The chain combines TRBV14 with TRBJ2-1; 7 bases align to TRBD1. V shed 4 bases, J shed 4 bases, and the junction held 1 base outside the gene matches. Looked up from germline, CDR1 is SGHDN and CDR2 is FVKESK. The CDR3 consists of 13 residues. CDR3 region: CASSRTGYNEQFF. CDR3 sequence (DNA): TGTGCCAGCAGCCGGACAGGTTACAATGAGCAGTTCTTC.

The chain joins TRBV2 to TRBJ2-3; D may be TRBD2 (5 bases). Trimming removed 7 bases at V and 1 base at J, with 9 bases between. This CDR3 has 13 residues. Germline values: CDR1 SNHLY, CDR2 FYNNEI. CDR3 coding DNA: TGTGCCAGCACCCTAGCTGGCACAGATACGCAGTATTTT. Amino acid sequence: CASTLAGTDTQYF.

The chain employs TRBV7-9 and TRBJ2-3; 8 nucleotides match TRBD2. The length of the CDR3 is 15 residues. Looked up from germline, CDR1 is SEHNR and CDR2 is FQNEAQ (reference sequence). V lost 5 bases to trimming and J lost 1 base; unmatched junction nucleotides: 5. The CDR3: CASSTLAGGTDTQYF. The CDR3 DNA reads as TGTGCCAGCAGCACTCTAGCGGGCGGCACAGATACGCAGTATTTT.

The V and J genes are TRBV18 and TRBJ1-1, with a weak D call TRBD1 (5 bases). V shed 2 bases and J shed 0 bases, with 10 bases lying between them. The CDR3 spans 15 residues. Germline V gives CDR1 KGHSH, CDR2 LQKENI. As DNA, the CDR3 is TGTGCCAGCTCACCAAACGACAGATTGAACACTGAAGCTTTCTTT. This encodes CASSPNDRLNTEAFF.

This chain uses TRBV20-1 with TRBJ1-2; no clear D gene. This CDR3 has 12 amino acids. Germline CDR1 is DFQATT and CDR2 is SNEGSKA (reference sequence). The V end lost 3 bases, the J end lost 2 bases, and 7 bases lay between the germline ends. CDR3 region: CSASAGNYGYTF. In nucleotides, the CDR3 is TGCAGTGCTAGTGCAGGAAACTATGGCTACACCTTC.

J is TRBJ2-6 and V is TRBV4-1; TRBD2 aligns across 13 bases. CDR1 MGHRA and CDR2 YSYEKL come from the germline V gene. V lost 4 bases and J lost 0; bases outside the gene matches: 6. The CDR3 loop spans 19 amino acids. CDR3 sequence (DNA): TGCGCCAGCAGCCCCGGACTAGCGGGGGAAAACTCTGGGGCCAACGTCCTGACTTTC. It translates to CASSPGLAGENSGANVLTF.

The sample holds a few counts of this clone. At one end, the junction sequence differs from germline, possibly due to a read error. This sequence joins TRBV6-6 and TRBJ2-3, with 10 bases aligning to TRBD2. The CDR3 is 14 residues long. CDR1 is MNHNY, CDR2 SVGAGI, per germline (reference sequence). CDR3 in amino acids: CASTERGGTDTQYF. The CDR3 coding sequence is TGTGCCAGCACCGAGCGGGGGGGCACCGATACGCAGTATTTT.

This clone was counted a few times. J is TRBJ1-6 and V is TRBV2; 10 bases agree with TRBD1. This CDR3 spans 13 amino acids. Germline CDR1 is SNHLY and CDR2 is FYNNEI. V lost 6 bases to trimming and J lost 10 bases; unmatched junction nucleotides: 3. The CDR3 DNA reads TGTGCCAGCAGAGACAGGGGGCAGTCACCCCTCCACTTT. It encodes CASRDRGQSPLHF. The variable domain in full, with the rest retrieved from reference TRBV2 and TRBJ1-6, is EPEVTQTPSHQVTQMGQEVILRCVPISNHLYFYWYRQILGQKVEFLVSFYNNEISEKSEIFDDQFSVERPDGSNFTLKIRSTKLEDSAMYFCASRDRGQSPLHFGNGTRLTVT.

The chain employs TRBV5-4 and TRBJ2-5; 7 bases agree with TRBD1. CDR1 and CDR2 from the germline V gene are SGHNT and YYREEE (reference sequence). The CDR3 contains 15 residues. The J segment lost 5 bases and the V segment lost 0 bases, leaving 7 bases of the junction unmatched. CDR3 DNA: TGTGCCAGCAGCTTGGCGGCAGGGGGAGTGGAGACCCAGTACTTC. Amino acid sequence: CASSLAAGGVETQYF.

The J gene is TRBJ2-3, the V gene TRBV15; the D is unclear. Trimming shortened V by 5 bases and J by 4 bases, and 10 bases separated the two germline ends. Germline loops: CDR1 LNHNV, CDR2 YYDKDF (reference sequence). There are 13 residues in the CDR3. The CDR3 coding sequence is TGTGCCACCAGCGTTGGCATCGCAGATACGCAGTATTTT. As protein: CATSVGIADTQYF.

J is TRBJ1-5 and V is TRBV9, with TRBD1 as a possible D gene (5 bases). CDR1 and CDR2 (germline): SGDLS, YYNGEE. The length of the CDR3 is 15 residues. V lost 4 bases and J 7 bases, leaving 18 bases between the germline ends. CDR3 sequence reads: CASSPLGAIGQPQHF. Here the CDR3 DNA reads TGTGCCAGCAGCCCGTTAGGGGCTATAGGGCAGCCCCAGCATTTT.

The chain recombines TRBV9 with TRBJ2-1, with a tentative D call TRBD2 (6 bases). Trimming pared 2 bases from V and 4 bases from J, leaving 13 bases between. Germline V gene lookup returns CDR1 SGDLS and CDR2 YYNGEE. The length of the CDR3 is 15 residues. The CDR3 spells CASSVSGLGYNEQFF. The DNA for the CDR3 is TGTGCCAGCAGCGTTAGCGGCCTTGGTTACAATGAGCAGTTCTTC. Full variable domain (rest looked up from reference TRBV9 and TRBJ2-1): DSGVTQTPKHLITATGQRVTLRCSPRSGDLSVYWYQQSLDQGLQFLIQYYNGEERAKGNILERFSAQQFPDLHSELNLSSLELGDSALYFCASSVSGLGYNEQFFGPGTRLTVL.

V and J are TRBV3-1 (or the pseudogene TRBV3-2) and TRBJ2-5; a possible D gene is TRBD1 (6 bases). V was shortened by 4 bases and J by 4 bases, with 7 bases between the two germline ends. CDR1 and CDR2 from the germline V gene are LGHDT and YNNKEL (reference sequence). This CDR3 comprises 12 residues. The CDR3 DNA reads as TGTGCCAGCAGCCGGACAGCAGAGACCCAGTACTTC. Translating gives CASSRTAETQYF.